This T cell receptor beta chain was observed in a study of cytomegalovirus exposure and HLA in healthy donors. Repertoires were generated with immunoSEQ multiplex PCR, while TCRdb's copy carries only in-frame clones and drops some. The sample gives around 250,000 clones, 80% to 95% of which show up once; approximately 3.1% is in the top ten. This CDR3 has 12 amino acids. V lost 8 bases and J lost 4, with 10 bases in between. Germline CDR1 reads MNHEY; CDR2 reads SVGAGI. Among the 110 or so subjects of the validation cohort, separate from the roughly 730-subject first cohort, were the donors. The TCR was taken from a woman aged 25 to 39 in good health and CMV-seronegative. The sequenced material came from PBMCs. This sequence joins TRBV6-5 and TRBJ2-3; no definite D call. The CDR3 spells CASGYASDTQYF. In DNA, the CDR3 is TGTGCCAGCGGGTACGCTTCAGATACGCAGTATTTT.